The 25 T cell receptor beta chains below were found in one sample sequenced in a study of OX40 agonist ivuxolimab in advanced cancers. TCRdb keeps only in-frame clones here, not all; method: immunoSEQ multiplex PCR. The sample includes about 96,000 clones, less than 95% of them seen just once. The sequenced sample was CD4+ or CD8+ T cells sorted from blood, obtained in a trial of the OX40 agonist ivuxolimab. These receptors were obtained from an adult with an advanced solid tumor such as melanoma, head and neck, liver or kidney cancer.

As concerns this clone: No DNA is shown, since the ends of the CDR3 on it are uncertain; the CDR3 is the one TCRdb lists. The CDR3 protein is CASSTSGQGTGEQYF. The V call is TRBV7-6, the J call TRBJ2-7; TRBD1 is taken as the D call from the table, unchecked against the DNA. CDR1 is SGHVS and CDR2 is FNYEAQ in the germline V gene. The length of the CDR3 is 15 amino acids, counting both ends.

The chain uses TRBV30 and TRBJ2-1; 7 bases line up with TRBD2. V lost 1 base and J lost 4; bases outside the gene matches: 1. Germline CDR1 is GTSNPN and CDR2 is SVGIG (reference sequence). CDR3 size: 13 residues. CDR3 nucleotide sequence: TGTGCCTGGAGTGGCGGGAGATACAATGAGCAGTTCTTC. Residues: CAWSGGRYNEQFF.

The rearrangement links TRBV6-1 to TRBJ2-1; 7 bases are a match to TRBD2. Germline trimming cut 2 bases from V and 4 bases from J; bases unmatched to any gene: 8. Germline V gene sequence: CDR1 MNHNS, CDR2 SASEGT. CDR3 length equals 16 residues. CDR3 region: CASSEPPGGGYNEQFF. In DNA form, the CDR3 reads TGTGCCAGCAGTGAACCGCCTGGGGGGGGGTACAATGAGCAGTTCTTC.

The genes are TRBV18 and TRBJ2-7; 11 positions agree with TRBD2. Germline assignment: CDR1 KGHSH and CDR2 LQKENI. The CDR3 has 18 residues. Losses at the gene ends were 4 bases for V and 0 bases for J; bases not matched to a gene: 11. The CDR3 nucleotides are TGTGCCAGCTCACTCAACACGGGACTAGCGGAGAGCTCCTACGAGCAGTACTTC. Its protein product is CASSLNTGLAESSYEQYF.

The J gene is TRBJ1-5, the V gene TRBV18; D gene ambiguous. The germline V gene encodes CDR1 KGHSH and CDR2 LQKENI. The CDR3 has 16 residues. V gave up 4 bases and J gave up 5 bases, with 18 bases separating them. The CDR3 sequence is CASSLSPLRPHQPQHF. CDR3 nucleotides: TGTGCCAGCTCACTCTCCCCTCTTCGGCCCCATCAGCCCCAGCATTTT.

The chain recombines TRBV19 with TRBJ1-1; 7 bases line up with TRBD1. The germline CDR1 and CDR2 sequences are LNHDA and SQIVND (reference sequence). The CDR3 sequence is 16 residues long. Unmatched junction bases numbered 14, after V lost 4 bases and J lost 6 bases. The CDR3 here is CASSSTGAAPLAEAFF. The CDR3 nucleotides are TGTGCCAGTAGTAGCACAGGGGCCGCCCCACTCGCTGAAGCTTTCTTT. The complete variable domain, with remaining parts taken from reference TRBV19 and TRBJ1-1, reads DGGITQSPKYLFRKEGQNVTLSCEQNLNHDAMYWYRQDPGQGLRLIYYSQIVNDFQKGDIAEGYSVSREKKESFPLTVTSAQKNPTAFYLCASSSTGAAPLAEAFFGQGTRLTVV.

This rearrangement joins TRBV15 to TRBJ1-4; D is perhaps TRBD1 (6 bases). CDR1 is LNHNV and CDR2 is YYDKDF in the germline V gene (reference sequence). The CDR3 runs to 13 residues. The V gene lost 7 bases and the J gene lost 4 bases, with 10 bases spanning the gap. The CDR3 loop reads CATNRGRNEKLFF. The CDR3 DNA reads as TGTGCCACCAATCGGGGGCGTAATGAAAAACTGTTTTTT.

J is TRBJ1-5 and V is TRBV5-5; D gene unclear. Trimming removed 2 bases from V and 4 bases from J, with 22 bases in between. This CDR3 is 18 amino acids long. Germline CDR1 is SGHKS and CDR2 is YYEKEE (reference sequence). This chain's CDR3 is CASSFSLYRGSGNQPQHF. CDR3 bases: TGTGCCAGCAGCTTTTCATTATACCGAGGTTCCGGAAATCAGCCCCAGCATTTT.

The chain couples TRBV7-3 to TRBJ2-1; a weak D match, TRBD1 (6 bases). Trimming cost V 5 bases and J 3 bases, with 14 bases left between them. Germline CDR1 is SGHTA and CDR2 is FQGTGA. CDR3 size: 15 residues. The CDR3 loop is CASSLGAEVYNEQFF. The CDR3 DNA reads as TGTGCCAGCAGCCTGGGGGCGGAGGTCTACAATGAGCAGTTCTTC. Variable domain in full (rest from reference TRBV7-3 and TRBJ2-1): GAGVSQTPSNKVTEKGKYVELRCDPISGHTALYWYRQSLGQGPEFLIYFQGTGAADDSGLPNDRFFAVRPEGSVSTLKIQRTERGDSAVYLCASSLGAEVYNEQFFGPGTRLTVL.

The CDR3 is CASSLVLAGTGETQYF. For the CDR3, the DNA is TGTGCCAGCAGCTTGGTACTAGCGGGAACGGGAGAGACCCAGTACTTC. The genes are TRBV5-4 and TRBJ2-5, with 10 positions matching TRBD2. This CDR3 is built from 16 residues. The V segment lost 0 bases and the J segment 4 bases; nucleotides outside the gene matches: 6. Germline V gives CDR1 SGHNT, CDR2 YYREEE (reference sequence).

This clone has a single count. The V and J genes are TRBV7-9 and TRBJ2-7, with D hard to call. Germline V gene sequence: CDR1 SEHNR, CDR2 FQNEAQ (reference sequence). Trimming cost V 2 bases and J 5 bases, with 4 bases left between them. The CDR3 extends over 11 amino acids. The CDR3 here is CASSLRDEQYF. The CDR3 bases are TGTGCCAGCAGCTTAAGAGACGAGCAGTACTTC.

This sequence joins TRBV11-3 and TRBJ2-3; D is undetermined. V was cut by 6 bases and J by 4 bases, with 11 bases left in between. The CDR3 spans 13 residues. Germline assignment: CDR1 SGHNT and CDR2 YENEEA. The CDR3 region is CASRGVWSDTQYF. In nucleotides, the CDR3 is TGTGCCAGCAGGGGCGTTTGGTCAGATACGCAGTATTTT. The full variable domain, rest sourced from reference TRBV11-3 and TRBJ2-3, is EAGVVQSPRYKIIEKKQPVAFWCNPISGHNTLYWYLQNLGQGPELLIRYENEEAVDDSQLPKDRFSAERLKGVDSTLKIQPAELGDSAVYLCASRGVWSDTQYFGPGTRLTVL.

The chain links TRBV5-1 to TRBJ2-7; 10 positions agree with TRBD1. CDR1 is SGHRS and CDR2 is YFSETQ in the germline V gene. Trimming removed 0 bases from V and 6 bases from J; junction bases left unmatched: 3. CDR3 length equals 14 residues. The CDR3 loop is CASSLAGTGVEQYF. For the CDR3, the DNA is TGCGCCAGCAGCTTGGCTGGGACAGGGGTCGAGCAGTACTTC.

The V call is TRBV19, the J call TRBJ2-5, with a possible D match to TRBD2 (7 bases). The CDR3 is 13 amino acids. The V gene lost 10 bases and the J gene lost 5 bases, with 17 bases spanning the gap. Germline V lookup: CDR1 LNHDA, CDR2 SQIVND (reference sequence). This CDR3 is CATGGGGRETQYF. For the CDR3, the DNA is TGTGCCACCGGAGGGGGGGGTAGGGAGACCCAGTACTTC. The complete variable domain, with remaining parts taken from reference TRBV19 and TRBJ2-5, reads DGGITQSPKYLFRKEGQNVTLSCEQNLNHDAMYWYRQDPGQGLRLIYYSQIVNDFQKGDIAEGYSVSREKKESFPLTVTSAQKNPTAFYLCATGGGGRETQYFGPGTRLLVL.

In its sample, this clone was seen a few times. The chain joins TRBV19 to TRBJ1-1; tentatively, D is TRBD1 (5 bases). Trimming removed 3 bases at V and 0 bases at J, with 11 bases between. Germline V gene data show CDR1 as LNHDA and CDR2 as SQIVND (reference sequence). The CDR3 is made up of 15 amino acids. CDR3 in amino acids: CASSIDPGLNTEAFF. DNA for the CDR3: TGTGCCAGTAGTATTGATCCAGGGTTGAACACTGAAGCTTTCTTT.

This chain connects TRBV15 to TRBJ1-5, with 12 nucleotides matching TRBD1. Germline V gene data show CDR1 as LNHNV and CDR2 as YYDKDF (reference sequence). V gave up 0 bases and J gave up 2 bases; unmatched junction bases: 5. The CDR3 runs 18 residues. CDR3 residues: CATSRDFGTGGGNQPQHF. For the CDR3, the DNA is TGTGCCACCAGCAGAGATTTTGGGACAGGGGGCGGCAATCAGCCCCAGCATTTT.

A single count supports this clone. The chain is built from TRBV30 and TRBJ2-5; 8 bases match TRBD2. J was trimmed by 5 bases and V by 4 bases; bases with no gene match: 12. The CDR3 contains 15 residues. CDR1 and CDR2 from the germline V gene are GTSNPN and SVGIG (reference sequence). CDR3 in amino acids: CAWIPGLGTAETQYF. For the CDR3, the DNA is TGTGCCTGGATCCCGGGACTAGGGACGGCGGAGACCCAGTACTTC. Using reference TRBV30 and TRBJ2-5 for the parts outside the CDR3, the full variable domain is SQTIHQWPATLVQPVGSPLSLECTVEGTSNPNLYWYRQAAGRGLQLLFYSVGIGQISSEVPQNLSASRPQDRQFILSSKKLLLSDSGFYLCAWIPGLGTAETQYFGPGTRLLVL.

The CDR3 coding sequence is TGTGCCTGGAGTGGTGACAGGGGTGGTGGCTACACCTTC. Translating it yields CAWSGDRGGGYTF. The rearrangement links TRBV30 to TRBJ1-2, with TRBD1 identical over 8 bases. The germline V gene encodes CDR1 GTSNPN and CDR2 SVGIG (reference sequence). The V segment lost 1 base and the J segment 7 bases; nucleotides outside the gene matches: 5. The CDR3 runs 13 residues.

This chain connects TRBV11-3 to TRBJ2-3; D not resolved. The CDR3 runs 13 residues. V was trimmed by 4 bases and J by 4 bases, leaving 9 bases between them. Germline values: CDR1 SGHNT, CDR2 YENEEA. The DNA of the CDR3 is TGTGCCAGCAGCTCTGGGTTTGCAGATACGCAGTATTTT. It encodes CASSSGFADTQYF.

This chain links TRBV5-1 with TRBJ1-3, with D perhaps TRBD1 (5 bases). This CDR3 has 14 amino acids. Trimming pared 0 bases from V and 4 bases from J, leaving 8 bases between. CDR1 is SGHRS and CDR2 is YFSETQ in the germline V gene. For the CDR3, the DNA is TGCGCCAGCAGCTTGGTAGGGGCCGGAAACACCATATATTTT. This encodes CASSLVGAGNTIYF.

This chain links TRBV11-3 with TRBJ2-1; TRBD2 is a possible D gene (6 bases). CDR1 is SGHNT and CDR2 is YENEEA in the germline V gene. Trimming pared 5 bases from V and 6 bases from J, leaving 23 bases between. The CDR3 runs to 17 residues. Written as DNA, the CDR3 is TGTGCCAGCAGCCTTAGGGGTGGAGGGAGCGGGCCCAATGAGCAGTTCTTC. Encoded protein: CASSLRGGGSGPNEQFF.

CDR3: CASSQPGLAGVFDEQFF. The CDR3 coding sequence is TGTGCCAGCAGCCAGCCGGGACTAGCGGGAGTATTCGATGAGCAGTTCTTC. The J gene is TRBJ2-1, the V gene TRBV4-2, with 14 nucleotides matching TRBD2. The CDR3 consists of 17 residues. Germline V lookup: CDR1 LGHNA, CDR2 YNFKEQ. Germline trimming cut 3 bases from V and 8 bases from J; bases unmatched to any gene: 9.

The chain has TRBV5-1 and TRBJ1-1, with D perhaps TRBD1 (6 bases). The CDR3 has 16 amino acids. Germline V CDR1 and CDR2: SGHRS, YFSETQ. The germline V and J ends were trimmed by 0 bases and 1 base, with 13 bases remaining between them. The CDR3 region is CASSLVGGLRNTEAFF. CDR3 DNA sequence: TGCGCCAGCAGCTTGGTCGGGGGCTTGAGGAACACTGAAGCTTTCTTT.

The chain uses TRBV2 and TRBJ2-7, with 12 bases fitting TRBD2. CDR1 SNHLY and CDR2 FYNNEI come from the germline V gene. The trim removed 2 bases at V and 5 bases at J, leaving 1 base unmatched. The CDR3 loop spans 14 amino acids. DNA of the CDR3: TGTGCCAGCAGTGAACTAGCGGGAGGGGACGAGCAGTACTTC. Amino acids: CASSELAGGDEQYF.

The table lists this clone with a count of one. CDR3: CASSLVGMANQGPNYGYTF. In nucleotides, the CDR3 is TGTGCCAGCAGCTTAGTAGGGATGGCTAACCAGGGCCCTAACTATGGCTACACCTTC. V is TRBV7-2 and J is TRBJ1-2, with D possibly matching TRBD1 (5 bases). Germline V gene sequence: CDR1 SGHTA, CDR2 FQGNSA. V was trimmed by 1 base and J by 0 bases, leaving 21 bases between them. The CDR3 contains 19 residues.